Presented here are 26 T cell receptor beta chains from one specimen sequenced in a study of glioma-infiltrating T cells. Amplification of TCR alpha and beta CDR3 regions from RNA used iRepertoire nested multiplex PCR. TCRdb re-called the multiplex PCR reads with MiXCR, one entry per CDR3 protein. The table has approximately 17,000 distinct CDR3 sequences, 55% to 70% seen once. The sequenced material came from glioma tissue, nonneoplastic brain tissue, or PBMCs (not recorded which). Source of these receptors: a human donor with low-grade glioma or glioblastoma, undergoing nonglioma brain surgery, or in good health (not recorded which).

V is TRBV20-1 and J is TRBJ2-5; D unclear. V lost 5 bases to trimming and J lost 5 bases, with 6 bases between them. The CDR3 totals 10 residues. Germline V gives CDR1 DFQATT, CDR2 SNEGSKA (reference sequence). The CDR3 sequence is CSAPMETQYF. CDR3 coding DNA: TGCAGTGCTCCGATGGAGACCCAGTACTTC.

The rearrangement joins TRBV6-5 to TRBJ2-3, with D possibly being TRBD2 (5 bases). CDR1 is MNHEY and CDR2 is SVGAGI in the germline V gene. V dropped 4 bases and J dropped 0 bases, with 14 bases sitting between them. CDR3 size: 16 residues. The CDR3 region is CASSWSGLLSTDTQYF. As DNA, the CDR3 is TGTGCCAGCAGTTGGAGCGGACTTCTTAGCACAGATACGCAGTATTTT.

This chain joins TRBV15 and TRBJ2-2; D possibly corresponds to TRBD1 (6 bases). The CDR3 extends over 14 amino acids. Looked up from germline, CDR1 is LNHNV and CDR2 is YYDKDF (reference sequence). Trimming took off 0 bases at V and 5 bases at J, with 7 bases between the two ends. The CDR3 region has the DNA TGTGCCACCAGCAGAGATAGGGGGACCGGGGAGCTGTTTTTT. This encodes CATSRDRGTGELFF.

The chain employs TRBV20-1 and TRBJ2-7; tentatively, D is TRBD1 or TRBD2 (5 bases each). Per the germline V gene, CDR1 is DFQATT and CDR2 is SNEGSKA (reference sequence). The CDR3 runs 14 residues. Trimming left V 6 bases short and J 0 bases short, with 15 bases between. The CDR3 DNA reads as TGCAGTGCAGTCCGGGACGGGGCCTCCTACGAGCAGTACTTC. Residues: CSAVRDGASYEQYF.

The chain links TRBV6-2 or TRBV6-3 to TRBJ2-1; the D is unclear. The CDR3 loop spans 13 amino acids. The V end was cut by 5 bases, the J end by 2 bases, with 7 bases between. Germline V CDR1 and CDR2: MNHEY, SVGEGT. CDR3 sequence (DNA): TGTGCCAGCAGTCCTGGGCCCTACAATGAGCAGTTCTTC. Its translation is CASSPGPYNEQFF.

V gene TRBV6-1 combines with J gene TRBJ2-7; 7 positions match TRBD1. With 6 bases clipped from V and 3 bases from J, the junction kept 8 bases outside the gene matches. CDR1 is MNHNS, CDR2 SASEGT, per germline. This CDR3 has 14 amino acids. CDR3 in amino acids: CASRRQGPNYEQYF. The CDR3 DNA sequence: TGTGCCAGCAGAAGACAGGGTCCCAACTACGAGCAGTACTTC.

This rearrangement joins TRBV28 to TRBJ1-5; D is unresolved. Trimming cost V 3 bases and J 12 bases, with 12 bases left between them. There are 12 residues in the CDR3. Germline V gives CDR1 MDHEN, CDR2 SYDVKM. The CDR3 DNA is TGTGCCAGCAGTTTTCGCAGTGTTCTCCAGCATTTT. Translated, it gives CASSFRSVLQHF.

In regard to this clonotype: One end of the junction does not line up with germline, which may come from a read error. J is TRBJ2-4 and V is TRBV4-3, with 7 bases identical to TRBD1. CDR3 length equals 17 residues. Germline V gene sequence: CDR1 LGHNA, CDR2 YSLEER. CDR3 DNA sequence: TGCACCAGCAGCCAAGATCGGAGCGAGGGGGCCACAAACATTCAGTACTTC. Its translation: CTSSQDRSEGATNIQYF.

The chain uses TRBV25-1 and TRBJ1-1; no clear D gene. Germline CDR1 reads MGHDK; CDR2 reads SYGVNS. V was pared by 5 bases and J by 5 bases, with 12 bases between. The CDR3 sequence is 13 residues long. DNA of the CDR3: TGTGCCAGCAGTATTTCCGGGGAAACTGAAGCTTTCTTT. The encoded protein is CASSISGETEAFF.

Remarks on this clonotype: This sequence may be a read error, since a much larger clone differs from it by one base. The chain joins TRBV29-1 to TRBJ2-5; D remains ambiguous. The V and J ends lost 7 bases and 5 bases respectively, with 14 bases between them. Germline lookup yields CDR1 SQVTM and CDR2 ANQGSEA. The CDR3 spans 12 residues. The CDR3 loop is CSGIRSAETQYF. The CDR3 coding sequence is TGCAGCGGAATCAGGAGCGCGGAGACCCAGTACTTC.

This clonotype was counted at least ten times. The DNA for the CDR3 is TGTGCCAGCAGTACGGGGACACTTAACACTGAAGCTTTCTTT. It codes for CASSTGTLNTEAFF. This chain uses TRBV27 with TRBJ1-1; weak D call: TRBD1 (6 bases). V dropped 5 bases and J dropped 2 bases, with 12 bases sitting between them. Germline V gives CDR1 MNHEY, CDR2 SMNVEV (reference sequence). This CDR3 comprises 14 residues.

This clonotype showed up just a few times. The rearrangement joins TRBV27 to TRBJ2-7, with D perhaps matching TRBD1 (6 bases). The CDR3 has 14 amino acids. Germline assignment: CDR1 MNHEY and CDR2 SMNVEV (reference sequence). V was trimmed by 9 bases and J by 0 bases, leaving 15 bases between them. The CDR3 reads CASFGQGLSYEQYF. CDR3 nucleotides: TGTGCCAGTTTCGGGCAGGGGCTCTCCTACGAGCAGTACTTC.

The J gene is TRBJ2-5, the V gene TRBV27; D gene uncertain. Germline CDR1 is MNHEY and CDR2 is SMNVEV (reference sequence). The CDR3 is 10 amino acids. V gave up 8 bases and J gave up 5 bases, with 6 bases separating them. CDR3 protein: CASQGETQYF. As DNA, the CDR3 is TGTGCCAGCCAAGGGGAGACCCAGTACTTC.

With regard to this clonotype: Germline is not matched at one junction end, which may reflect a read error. CDR3 sequence: CASSYSNNEQFF. The CDR3 DNA reads TGTGCCAGCAGCTACTCCAACAATGAGCAGTTCTTC. This rearrangement joins TRBV11-2 to TRBJ2-1; D remains ambiguous. This CDR3 has 12 amino acids. Germline V lookup: CDR1 SGHAT, CDR2 FQNNGV.

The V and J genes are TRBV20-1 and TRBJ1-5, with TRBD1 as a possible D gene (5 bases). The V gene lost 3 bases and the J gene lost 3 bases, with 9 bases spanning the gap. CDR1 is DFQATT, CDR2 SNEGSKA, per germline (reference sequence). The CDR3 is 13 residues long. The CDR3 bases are TGCAGTGCTAGCGCAGGGTTCAATCAGCCCCAGCATTTT. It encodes CSASAGFNQPQHF.

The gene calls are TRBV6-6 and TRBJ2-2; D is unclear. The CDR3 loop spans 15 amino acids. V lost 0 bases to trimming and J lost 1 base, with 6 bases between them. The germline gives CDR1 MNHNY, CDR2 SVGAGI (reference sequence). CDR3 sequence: CASSYSAGNTGELFF. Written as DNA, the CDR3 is TGTGCCAGCAGTTACTCCGCCGGGAACACCGGGGAGCTGTTTTTT.

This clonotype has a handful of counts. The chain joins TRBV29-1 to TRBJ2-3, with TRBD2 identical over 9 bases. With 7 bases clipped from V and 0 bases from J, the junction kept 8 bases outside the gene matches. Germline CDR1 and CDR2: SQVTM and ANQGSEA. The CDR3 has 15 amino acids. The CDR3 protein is CSDPGLAISTDTQYF. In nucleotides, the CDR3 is TGCAGCGATCCCGGACTAGCGATTAGCACAGATACGCAGTATTTT.

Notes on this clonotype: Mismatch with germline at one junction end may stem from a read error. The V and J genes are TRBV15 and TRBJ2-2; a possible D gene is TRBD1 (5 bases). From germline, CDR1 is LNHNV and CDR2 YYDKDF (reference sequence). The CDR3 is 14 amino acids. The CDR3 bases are TGCGCCACGGTGCAGACAGCCAACACCGGGGAGCTGTTTTTT. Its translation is CATVQTANTGELFF.

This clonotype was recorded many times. The DNA for the CDR3 is TGTGCCAGCAGTGAATATGGGGGGGGGGCATATCAGCCCCAGCATTTT. The encoded protein is CASSEYGGGAYQPQHF. The rearrangement links TRBV6-1 to TRBJ1-5, with a weak D call TRBD1 (6 bases). The V end lost 2 bases, the J end lost 5 bases, and 16 bases lay between the germline ends. Germline V gives CDR1 MNHNS, CDR2 SASEGT. The CDR3 has 16 amino acids.

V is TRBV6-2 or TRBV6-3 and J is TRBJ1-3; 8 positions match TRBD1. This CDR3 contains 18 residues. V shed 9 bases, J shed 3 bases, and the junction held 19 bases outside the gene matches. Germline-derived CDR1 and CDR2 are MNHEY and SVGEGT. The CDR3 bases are TGTGCCAGGAGGAAGGCCCTAAGGCAGGGGGCTAATGGAAACACCATATATTTT. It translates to CARRKALRQGANGNTIYF.

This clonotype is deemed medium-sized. The CDR3 loop is CSARAPGGENQPQHF. The CDR3 DNA is TGCAGTGCTAGAGCCCCGGGGGGGGAGAATCAGCCCCAGCATTTT. The chain couples TRBV20-1 to TRBJ1-5; maybe TRBD1 (5 bases). The CDR3 consists of 15 residues. From germline, CDR1 is DFQATT and CDR2 SNEGSKA (reference sequence). The V end was cut by 1 base, the J end by 4 bases, with 14 bases between.

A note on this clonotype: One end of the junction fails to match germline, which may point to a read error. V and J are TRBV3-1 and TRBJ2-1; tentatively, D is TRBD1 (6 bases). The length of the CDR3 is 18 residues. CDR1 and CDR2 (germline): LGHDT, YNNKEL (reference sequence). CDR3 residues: CASSQVGQQGTTYNEQLF. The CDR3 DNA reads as TGTGCCAGCAGCCAAGTGGGCCAACAGGGTACGACCTACAATGAGCAGTTATTC.

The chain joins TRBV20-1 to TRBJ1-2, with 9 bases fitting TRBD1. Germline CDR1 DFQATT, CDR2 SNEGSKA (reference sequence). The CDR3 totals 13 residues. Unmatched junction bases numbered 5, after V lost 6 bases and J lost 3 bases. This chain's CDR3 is CSAPGQGYYGYTF. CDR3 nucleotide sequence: TGCAGTGCCCCGGGACAGGGATACTATGGCTACACCTTC.

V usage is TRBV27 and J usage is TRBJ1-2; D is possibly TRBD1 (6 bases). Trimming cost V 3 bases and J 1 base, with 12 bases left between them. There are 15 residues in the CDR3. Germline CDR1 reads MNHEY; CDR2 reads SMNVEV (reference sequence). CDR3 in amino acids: CASSLYMDSNYGYTF. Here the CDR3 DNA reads TGTGCCAGCAGTTTGTATATGGACAGTAACTATGGCTACACCTTC.

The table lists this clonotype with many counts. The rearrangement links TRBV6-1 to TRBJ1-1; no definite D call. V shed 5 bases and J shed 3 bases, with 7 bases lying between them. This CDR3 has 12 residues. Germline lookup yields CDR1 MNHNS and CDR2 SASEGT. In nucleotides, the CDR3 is TGTGCCAGCAGTTGGGGTTACACTGAAGCTTTCTTT. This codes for CASSWGYTEAFF.

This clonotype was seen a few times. The chain's CDR3 is CASSPSTMNTEAFF. CDR3 DNA sequence: TGTGCCAGCAGCCCTTCCACTATGAACACTGAAGCTTTCTTT. The chain uses TRBV9 and TRBJ1-1; D call uncertain. Trimming took off 4 bases at V and 0 bases at J, with 10 bases between the two ends. Germline V lookup: CDR1 SGDLS, CDR2 YYNGEE. CDR3 length: 14 residues.